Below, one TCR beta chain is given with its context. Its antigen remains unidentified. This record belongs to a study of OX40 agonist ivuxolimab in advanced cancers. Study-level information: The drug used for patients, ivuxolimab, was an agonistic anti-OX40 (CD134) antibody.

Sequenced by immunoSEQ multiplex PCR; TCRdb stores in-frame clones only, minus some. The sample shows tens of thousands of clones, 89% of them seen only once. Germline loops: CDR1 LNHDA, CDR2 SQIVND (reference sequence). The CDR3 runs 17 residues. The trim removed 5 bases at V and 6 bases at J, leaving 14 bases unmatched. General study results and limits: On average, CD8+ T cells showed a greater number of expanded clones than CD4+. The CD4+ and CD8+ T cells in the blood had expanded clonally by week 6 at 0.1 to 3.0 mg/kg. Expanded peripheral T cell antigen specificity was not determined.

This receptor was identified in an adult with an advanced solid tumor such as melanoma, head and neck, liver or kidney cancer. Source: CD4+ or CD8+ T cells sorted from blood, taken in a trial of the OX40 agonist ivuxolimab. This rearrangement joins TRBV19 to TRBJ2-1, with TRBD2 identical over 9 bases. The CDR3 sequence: CASSGVAGVRLVNEQFF. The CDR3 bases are TGTGCCAGTAGTGGGGTAGCGGGGGTTCGCTTGGTCAATGAGCAGTTCTTC.